This T cell receptor (beta chain) comes out of a study of blood T cell repertoires in COVID-19 (TCRdb year 2020). Looking at the study overall: Samples covering the acute and convalescent phases of COVID-19 were provided by collaborators in the United States, Italy and Spain. The prospective study material was composed of cDNA or gDNA derived from T cells, B-cell-depleted T cells, or PBMCs. Deeply sampled blood TCRbeta repertoires from subjects exposed to, actively infected with, or recovered from COVID-19 were included in the dataset. The repertoires were made available in a free public database intended to serve as a resource for research on the immune response to SARS-CoV-2. The samples were drawn from two sources: the first 160 participants of the ongoing ImmuneRACE study, and over 1,000 subjects contributed by 6 global collaborators. The sample metadata nearly always contained a de-identified subject ID, COVID-19 status, age in years and sex. Where HLA class I and class II types were available, the types were taken from metadata supplied by the sample provider, not from assay-based typing. The study at large found these results: How much clinical and demographic metadata was included differed by source and by participant, and the metadata was provided uncurated.

Whole blood was collected in K2EDTA tubes by collaborating institutions according to the institutions' own protocols. For TCRbeta analysis, collaborators shipped samples in one of three forms: frozen whole blood, isolated PBMCs, or DNA extracted from either of those sample types. TCRbeta CDR3 regions were amplified from genomic DNA using the immunoSEQ Assay, a bias-controlled multiplex PCR. In the authors' own workflow: Nucleated cell counts per sample were estimated from amplification of reference gene primers within the assay. Sequence reads were collapsed and filtered to measure the absolute abundance of every unique TCRbeta CDR3 rearrangement. For each sample, productive Simpson clonality was calculated as the square root of Simpson's diversity index over productive rearrangements. TCRdb took this table from immuneACCESS and kept in-frame rearrangements with V and J called. Such tables lack part of the clones; where checked against another copy, unresolved V genes explain under half of the gap, and the rest is unexplained. V, J and clone size reflect that table, while D and trimming were determined from the DNA. The sample table holds about 190,000 clones, of which approximately 85% were seen once. The ten largest clones add up to roughly 4.6% of the sample.

The CDR3 goes from the cysteine to the phenylalanine over 15 residues. The read is trimmed to its CDR3 DNA, 45 bases read in frame from base 1. Trimming takes 4 bases off V and 7 bases off J; junction bases not matched to a gene: 7. In the germline V gene, CDR1 corresponds to SGHDT and CDR2 to YYEEEE. With respect to this clone: The specificity of this receptor is unknown. The sample holds no much larger clone one base away, and base qualities are not on file.

This sequence originates from a woman in her sixties or seventies with active or convalescent COVID-19. The chain couples TRBV5-6 to TRBJ2-1, and TRBD1 aligns with 11 junction nucleotides. Sequenced material: peripheral blood. The bases are TGTGCCAGCAGCATACCGGGACAGGGGGTAAATGAGCAGTTCTTC. The translation is CASSIPGQGVNEQFF.